This entry features one T cell receptor beta chain sequence. With 60 Vbeta and 13 Jbeta primers, the PCR was carried out. Produced via immunoSEQ multiplex PCR; TCRdb's table is partial and in-frame only. The profile shows 130,000 or so clones, over 75% of them singletons. This sample stems from a study of cytomegalovirus exposure and HLA in healthy donors. Germline V gene sequence: CDR1 MDHEN, CDR2 SYDVKM. Trimming took 4 bases from V and 2 from J, leaving 24 bases between them. CDR3 length: 18 residues. Sequenced material: PBMCs. The source is a middle-aged man in good health and CMV-seronegative. This chain joins TRBV28 and TRBJ2-7; perhaps TRBD1 as D (6 bases). CDR3 nucleotides: TGTGCCAGCAGTTCCACCCATTGGACAGCCTCAAGGACCTACGAGCAGTACTTC. Its translation is CASSSTHWTASRTYEQYF.